This T cell receptor beta chain was profiled in a study of cytomegalovirus exposure and HLA in healthy donors. Study-level results: Later analysis demonstrated an association between a missense DCLRE1C variant and TCR beta V- and J-gene trimming. It was reportedly the case that the classifier diagnosed cytomegalovirus status with high specificity and sensitivity.

V was clipped by 7 bases and J by 6 bases, with 13 bases between them. Germline V CDR1 and CDR2: MNHEY, SVGAGI. The CDR3 consists of 12 residues. Amplification used 60 Vbeta primers and 13 Jbeta primers. TCRdb's copy holds only in-frame clones and misses some; the assay was immunoSEQ multiplex PCR. The sample yields about 260,000 clones, about 66% seen once. A note on this clone: Antigen unknown.

Material for sequencing was PBMCs. This clonotype was obtained from a female donor in good health and CMV-seronegative. The genes are TRBV6-5 and TRBJ2-7, with TRBD2 as a possible D gene (6 bases). In DNA form, the CDR3 reads TGTGCCAGCATGGCGGGAAATGGCGAGCAGTACTTC. Translating gives CASMAGNGEQYF.